Included here is one T cell receptor (beta chain) sequence, with context. The antigen is undetermined. Data came from immunoSEQ multiplex PCR; TCRdb stores just in-frame clones and leaves some out. The data contain approximately 270,000 clones, around 89% of them singletons. This record belongs to a study of cytomegalovirus exposure and HLA in healthy donors. V was shortened by 4 bases and J by 0 bases, with 7 bases between the two germline ends. The CDR3 has 14 amino acids. Germline CDR1 and CDR2: SGHDT and YYEEEE. Findings and limits, study-wide: The classifier reportedly diagnosed cytomegalovirus status with high sensitivity and specificity.

The rearrangement uses TRBV5-6 and TRBJ2-2; D may be TRBD1 (5 bases). The receptor's source is a woman aged 18-35 years in good health and CMV-seronegative. The sequencing sample was made of PBMCs. The CDR3 coding sequence is TGTGCCAGCAGCCCGACAGCGAACACCGGGGAGCTGTTTTTT. This sequence encodes CASSPTANTGELFF.